This TCR beta chain was retrieved from a study of blood T cell repertoires in COVID-19. Study details: Researchers got acute and convalescent COVID-19 samples from the United States, Italy and Spain. T cells, B-cell-depleted T cells, or PBMCs provided the cDNA or gDNA that served as material.

Per the original data handling: It was from reference gene primer amplification that nucleated cell counts were estimated. Data came from immunoSEQ multiplex PCR; TCRdb stores just in-frame clones and leaves some out. Clonal size and the V and J genes are those of that table, whereas D and trimming came from the DNA. The repertoire holds around 150,000 clones, with around 82% as singletons. Seattle cases were enrolled at active infection and followed longitudinally. The TCR comes from a middle-aged woman with COVID-19, enrolled during active disease. Sequencing input: peripheral blood.

The CDR3 region is CASSSGGTAREQYF. The CDR3 DNA follows: TGTGCCAGCAGCTCGGGGGGGACTGCACGTGAGCAGTACTTC. This rearrangement joins TRBV7-9 to TRBJ2-7; 8 bases are a match to TRBD2. With 4 bases clipped from V and 7 bases from J, the junction kept 9 bases outside the gene matches. Germline V CDR1 and CDR2: SEHNR, FQNEAQ (reference sequence). CDR3 length equals 14 residues.